This T cell receptor beta chain was obtained from a study of shared clonotypes between healthy human individuals. Study conclusions and caveats: Sampling included only blood; tissue repertoires likely differ. Sharing across a few donors was seen in 4% to 6.5% of naive CD4 clonotypes.

V dropped 2 bases and J dropped 4 bases, with 8 bases sitting between them. From germline, CDR1 is MGHRA and CDR2 YSYEKL. The CDR3 is made up of 13 amino acids. Regarding this clone: Its antigen is currently unknown. The sample holds other DNA sequences that translate to the same CDR3.

CD4+ cells underwent separation, giving CD45RA+ naive and CD45RA-negative memory subsets. This table comes from immunoSEQ multiplex PCR, and its TCRdb copy is limited to in-frame clones, with some not included. The sample comprises roughly 1,500,000 clones, around 98.5% of which are singletons, and roughly 0.36% rests with the top ten. Sequencing used naive CD4+ T cells sorted from blood. The subset is: CD45RA+ positively selected. The rearrangement uses TRBV4-1 and TRBJ2-5; possible D gene TRBD2, 5 bases. This sequence originates from a man aged 25-45 years in good health. In DNA, the CDR3 is TGCGCCAGCAGCCAATGGGCGGGAGAGACCCAGTACTTC. This codes for CASSQWAGETQYF.